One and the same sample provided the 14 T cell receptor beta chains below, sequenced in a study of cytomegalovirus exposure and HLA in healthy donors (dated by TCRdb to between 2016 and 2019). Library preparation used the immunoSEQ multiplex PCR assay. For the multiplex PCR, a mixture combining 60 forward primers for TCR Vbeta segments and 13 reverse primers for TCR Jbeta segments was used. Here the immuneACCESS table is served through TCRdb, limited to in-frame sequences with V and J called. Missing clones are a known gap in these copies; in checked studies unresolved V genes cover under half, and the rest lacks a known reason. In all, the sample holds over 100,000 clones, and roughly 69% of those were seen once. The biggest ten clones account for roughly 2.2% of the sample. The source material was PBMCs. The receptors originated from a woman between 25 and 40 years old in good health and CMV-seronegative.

The CDR3 loop is CASSEVGHLRVQPQHF. In DNA, the CDR3 is TGTGCCAGCAGTGAGGTGGGACACCTAAGGGTTCAGCCCCAGCATTTT. The V and J genes are TRBV6-1 and TRBJ1-5; D may be TRBD1 (6 bases). Germline V lookup: CDR1 MNHNS, CDR2 SASEGT. This CDR3 is 16 amino acids long. V lost 3 bases, J lost 6 bases, and 18 bases lay in between.

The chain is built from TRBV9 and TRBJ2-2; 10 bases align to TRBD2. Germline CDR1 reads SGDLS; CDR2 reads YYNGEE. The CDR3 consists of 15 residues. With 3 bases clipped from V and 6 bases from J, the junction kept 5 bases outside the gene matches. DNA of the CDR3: TGTGCCAGCAGCGAGCTAGCGGGAGTTTCCGGGGAGCTGTTTTTT. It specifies CASSELAGVSGELFF.

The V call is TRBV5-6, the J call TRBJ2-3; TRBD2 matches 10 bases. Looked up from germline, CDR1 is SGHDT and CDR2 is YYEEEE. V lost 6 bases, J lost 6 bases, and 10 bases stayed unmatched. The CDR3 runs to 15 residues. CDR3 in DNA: TGTGCCAGCAACACAGCGGGAGGGCGGCGGGATACGCAGTATTTT. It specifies CASNTAGGRRDTQYF.

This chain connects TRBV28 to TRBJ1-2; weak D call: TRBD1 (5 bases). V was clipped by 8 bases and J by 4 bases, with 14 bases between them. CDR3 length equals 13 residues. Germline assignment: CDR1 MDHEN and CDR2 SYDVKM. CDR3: CASLRQGTYGYTF. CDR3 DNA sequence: TGTGCCAGCCTCCGCCAGGGTACCTATGGCTACACCTTC.

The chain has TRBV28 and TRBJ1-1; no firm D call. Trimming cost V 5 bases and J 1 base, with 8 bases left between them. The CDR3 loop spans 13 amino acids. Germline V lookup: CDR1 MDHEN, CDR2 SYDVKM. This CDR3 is CASSHHRNTEAFF. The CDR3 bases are TGTGCCAGCAGTCACCACAGGAACACTGAAGCTTTCTTT.

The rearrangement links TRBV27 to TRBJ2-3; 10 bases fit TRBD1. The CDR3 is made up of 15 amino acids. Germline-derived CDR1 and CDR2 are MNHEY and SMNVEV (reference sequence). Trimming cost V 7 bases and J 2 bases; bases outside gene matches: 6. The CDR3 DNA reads TGTGCCAGCACTCGGGGACAGGGGTTCACAGATACGCAGTATTTT. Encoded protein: CASTRGQGFTDTQYF.

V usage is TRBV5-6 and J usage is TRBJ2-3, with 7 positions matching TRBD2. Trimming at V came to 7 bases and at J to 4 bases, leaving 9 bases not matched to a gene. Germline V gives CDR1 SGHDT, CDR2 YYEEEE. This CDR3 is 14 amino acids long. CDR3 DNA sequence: TGTGCCAGCTCCACGAGGGCGGGAGCAGATACGCAGTATTTT. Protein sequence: CASSTRAGADTQYF.

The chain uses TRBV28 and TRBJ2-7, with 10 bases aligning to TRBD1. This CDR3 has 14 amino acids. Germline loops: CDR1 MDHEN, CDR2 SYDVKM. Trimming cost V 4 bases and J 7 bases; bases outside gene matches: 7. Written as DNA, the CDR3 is TGTGCCAGCAGTTGGGGGACAGGGGTGAAAGAGCAGTACTTC. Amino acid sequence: CASSWGTGVKEQYF.

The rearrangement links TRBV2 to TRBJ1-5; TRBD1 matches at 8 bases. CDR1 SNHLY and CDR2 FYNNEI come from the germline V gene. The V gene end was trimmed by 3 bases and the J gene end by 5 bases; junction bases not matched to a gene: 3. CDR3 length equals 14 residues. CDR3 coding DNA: TGTGCCAGCAGTGACCGGACAGGGCATCAGCCCCAGCATTTT. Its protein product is CASSDRTGHQPQHF.

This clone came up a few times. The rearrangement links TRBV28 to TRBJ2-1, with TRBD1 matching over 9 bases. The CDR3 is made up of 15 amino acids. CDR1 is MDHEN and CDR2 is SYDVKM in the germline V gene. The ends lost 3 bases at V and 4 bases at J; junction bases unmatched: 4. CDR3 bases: TGTGCCAGCAGTTTTGGACAGGGGAAATACAATGAGCAGTTCTTC. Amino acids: CASSFGQGKYNEQFF.

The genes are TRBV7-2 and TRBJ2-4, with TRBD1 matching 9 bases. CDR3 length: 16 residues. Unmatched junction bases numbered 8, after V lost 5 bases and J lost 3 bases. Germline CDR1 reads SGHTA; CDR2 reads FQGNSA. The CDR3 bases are TGTGCCAGCAGCATCGGGACAGGGTTGAGCAAAAACATTCAGTACTTC. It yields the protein CASSIGTGLSKNIQYF.

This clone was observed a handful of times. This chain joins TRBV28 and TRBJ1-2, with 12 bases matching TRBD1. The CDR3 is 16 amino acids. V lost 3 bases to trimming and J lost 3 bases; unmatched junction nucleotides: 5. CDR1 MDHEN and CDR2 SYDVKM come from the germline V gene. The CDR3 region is CASSFGTGGRDYGYTF. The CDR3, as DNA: TGTGCCAGCAGTTTTGGGACAGGGGGCCGGGACTATGGCTACACCTTC.

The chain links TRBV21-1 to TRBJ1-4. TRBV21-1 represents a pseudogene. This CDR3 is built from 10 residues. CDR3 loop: CASSAGGFLF. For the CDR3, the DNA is TGTGCCAGCAGCGCGGGGGGATTTCTTTTT.

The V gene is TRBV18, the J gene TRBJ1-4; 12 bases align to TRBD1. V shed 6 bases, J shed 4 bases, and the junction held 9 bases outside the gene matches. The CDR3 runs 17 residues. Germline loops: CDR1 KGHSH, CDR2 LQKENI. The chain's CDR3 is CASSAPGQGAGNEKLFF. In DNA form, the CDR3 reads TGTGCCAGCTCTGCTCCGGGACAGGGGGCAGGTAATGAAAAACTGTTTTTT.